This TCR beta chain was identified in a study of cytomegalovirus exposure and HLA in healthy donors. CDR3 length: 13 amino acids. Germline V gene lookup returns CDR1 LGHNA and CDR2 YSLEER. V was shortened by 2 bases and J by 2 bases, with 3 bases between the two germline ends. The method was immunoSEQ multiplex PCR; TCRdb's version includes in-frame clones alone and lacks a portion of them. Of 45,000 to 65,000 clones listed, roughly 90% are singletons. The J gene is TRBJ2-2, the V gene TRBV4-3; unclear D gene. Sequenced material: PBMCs. The clonotype comes from a woman between 18 and 29 years old in good health and CMV-seropositive. The CDR3, as DNA: TGCGCCAGCAGCCAACCAAACACCGGGGAGCTGTTTTTT. Residues: CASSQPNTGELFF.